The 19 T cell receptor beta chains below all came from one sample that was sequenced in a study of T cell clonality in common variable immunodeficiency. Produced via immunoSEQ multiplex PCR; TCRdb's table is partial and in-frame only. Listed here are about 33,000 clones without any singletons, the top ten holding approximately 4.7%. Sequenced material: peripheral blood mononuclear cells. The receptors stem from a person aged 18-70 years in good health.

This clone has a count of ten or more. The sequenced fragment ends 3 residues before the CDR3 boundary, so the rest is inferred from the germline J gene. The chain uses TRBV7-3 and TRBJ2-1; 7 bases agree with TRBD2. Per the germline V gene, CDR1 is SGHTA and CDR2 is FQGTGA. This CDR3 region has 13 residues. V dropped 4 bases and J dropped 6; count of bases not matched to a gene: 3. The CDR3 protein is CASSSGTINEQFF. The covered CDR3 bases are TGTGCCAGCAGCTCGGGGACTATCAATGAG.

This clone was seen repeatedly, ten times or more. The read halts 3 residues ahead of the CDR3 end, with the missing end drawn from the germline J gene. Additional DNA sequences in this sample encode the identical CDR3. V gene TRBV5-1 combines with J gene TRBJ1-5; possible D gene TRBD1, 6 bases. V was clipped by 0 bases and J by 5 bases, with 12 bases between them. This CDR3 comprises 15 residues. Germline CDR1 is SGHRS and CDR2 is YFSETQ. CDR3 DNA, as far as it was read: TGCGCCAGCAGCTTGGTCGCAGGGGCGGATCAGCCC. Translation gives CASSLVAGADQP. The full CDR3 sequence reads CASSLVAGADQPQHF.

This clone was detected ten times or more. The CDR3 end is not reached by the read, which stops 3 residues before it; the germline J gene fills it in. V is TRBV19 and J is TRBJ2-7; TRBD1 matches 8 bases. The CDR3 has 15 amino acids. V lost 6 bases, J lost 3 bases, and 10 bases stayed unmatched. CDR1 is LNHDA, CDR2 SQIVND, per germline (reference sequence). CDR3 residues: CASRELTGAHYEQYF. CDR3 DNA, as far as it was read: TGTGCCAGTAGGGAACTGACAGGGGCTCACTACGAG.

In its sample, this clone was seen a few times. Coverage ceases 3 residues before the CDR3 finishes, and the germline J gene fills in the end. J is TRBJ2-7 and V is TRBV20-1; a weak D match, TRBD2 (6 bases). The CDR3 loop spans 14 amino acids. CDR1 DFQATT and CDR2 SNEGSKA come from the germline V gene (reference sequence). The ends were cut back, 3 bases at V and 2 bases at J, with 14 bases in the middle. The DNA read from the CDR3 is TGCAGTGCTAGGGCCGGGACTGGGACCTACGAG. Translation: CSARAGTGTYE. From start to end, the CDR3 is CSARAGTGTYEQYF.

Ten or more counts support this clone. The read comes to an end 3 residues before the CDR3 does, leaving the germline J gene to fill in the end. V and J are TRBV20-1 and TRBJ2-5, with 10 bases that match TRBD2. V lost 1 base and J lost 5; bases outside the gene matches: 7. The CDR3 is 15 amino acids. In germline, CDR1 is DFQATT, CDR2 SNEGSKA (reference sequence). The chain's CDR3 is CSARVSGREAETQYF. The DNA read from the CDR3 is TGCAGTGCTAGAGTAAGCGGGAGGGAGGCGGAGACC.

In its sample, this clone was seen many times. Sequencing ends 3 residues short of the CDR3 end; the germline J gene provides the rest. The chain has TRBV5-1 and TRBJ2-1; maybe TRBD2 (6 bases). CDR3 length: 15 amino acids. Per germline, CDR1 SGHRS and CDR2 YFSETQ. Trimming shortened V by 9 bases and J by 2 bases, and 18 bases separated the two germline ends. CDR3 amino acids: CATSGRPSAYNEQFF. CDR3 DNA (partial): TGCGCCACTTCGGGGAGGCCCTCTGCCTACAATGAG.

This clone was counted between two and nine times. The missing CDR3 end, 3 residues past where the read stops, is filled in from the germline J gene. The chain uses TRBV19 and TRBJ1-3; the D is unclear. Trimming left V 7 bases short and J 2 bases short, with 6 bases between. This CDR3 comprises 12 residues. Germline CDR1 LNHDA, CDR2 SQIVND (reference sequence). The sequenced part of the CDR3 DNA is TGTGCCAGTATAGCAGCTGGAAACACC. As protein: CASIAAGNT. The whole CDR3 sequence is CASIAAGNTIYF. Full variable domain (rest looked up from reference TRBV19 and TRBJ1-3): DGGITQSPKYLFRKEGQNVTLSCEQNLNHDAMYWYRQDPGQGLRLIYYSQIVNDFQKGDIAEGYSVSREKKESFPLTVTSAQKNPTAFYLCASIAAGNTIYFGEGSWLTVV.

This clone was seen many times. Coverage ceases 3 residues before the CDR3 finishes, and the germline J gene fills in the end. The chain joins TRBV20-1 to TRBJ2-2; D possibly matches TRBD1 or TRBD2 (5 bases each). Germline CDR1 and CDR2: DFQATT and SNEGSKA (reference sequence). The ends were cut back, 1 base at V and 0 bases at J, with 9 bases in the middle. The CDR3 runs to 15 residues. CDR3 sequence reads: CSARAGSTNTGELFF. The CDR3 bases that were read are TGCAGTGCTAGAGCAGGGAGTACGAACACCGGGGAG.

This clone was picked up many times. The read terminates 3 residues before the CDR3 end, so the remaining end is supplied by the germline J gene. The chain uses TRBV10-1 and TRBJ2-3; TRBD1 matches 7 bases. Germline CDR1 WNHNN, CDR2 SYGVQD (reference sequence). CDR3 length: 15 amino acids. V lost 3 bases and J lost 6; bases outside the gene matches: 9. The covered CDR3 bases are TGCGCCAGCAGTGACAGTGACAGGGTCATGGATACG. This sequence encodes CASSDSDRVMDT. In full, the CDR3 is CASSDSDRVMDTQYF.

This clone was counted at least ten times. The missing CDR3 end, 3 residues past where the read stops, is filled in from the germline J gene. This chain links TRBV7-9 with TRBJ2-1; 7 bases are shared with TRBD2. J gave up 4 bases and V 1 base, and 4 bases lay outside the gene matches. From germline, CDR1 is SEHNR and CDR2 FQNEAQ (reference sequence). The CDR3 has 15 residues. Incomplete CDR3 DNA: TGTGCCAGCAGCTTAGGCGCTAGCGGATACAATGAG. Amino acids: CASSLGASGYNE. The whole CDR3 protein reads CASSLGASGYNEQFF. Full variable domain (outside the CDR3, taken from reference TRBV7-9 and TRBJ2-1): DTGVSQNPRHKITKRGQNVTFRCDPISEHNRLYWYRQTLGQGPEFLTYFQNEAQLEKSRLLSDRFSAERPKGSFSTLEIQRTEQGDSAMYLCASSLGASGYNEQFFGPGTRLTVL.

This clone was picked up a small number of times. The CDR3 goes on 3 residues after the read ends, and that part is filled in from the germline J gene. The gene calls are TRBV19 and TRBJ1-2; perhaps TRBD1 as D (6 bases). CDR3 size: 13 residues. Per the germline V gene, CDR1 is LNHDA and CDR2 is SQIVND (reference sequence). The CDR3 reads CASRKIPQGDYTF. The DNA read from the CDR3 is TGTGCCAGTAGGAAGATCCCACAGGGAGAC.

This clone was recorded many times. One end of the junction does not line up with germline, which may come from a read error. This CDR3 reads CSAGDRRETQYF. Partial CDR3 DNA: TGCAGTGCTGGAGACAGGAGGGAGACC. The chain carries TRBV20-1 and TRBJ2-5; TRBD1 might be the D (6 bases). Read data end 3 residues before the CDR3 end; the end is taken from the germline J gene. Germline loops: CDR1 DFQATT, CDR2 SNEGSKA (reference sequence). The CDR3 runs to 12 residues.

This clone was picked up many times. This CDR3 is CSAPTGWGNTEAFF. The part of the CDR3 DNA that was read is TGCAGTGCTCCGACAGGTTGGGGGAACACTGAA. This chain uses TRBV20-1 with TRBJ1-1; D is possibly TRBD1 (6 bases). The read ends 3 residues early relative to the CDR3; the germline J gene fills the gap. The V and J ends lost 5 bases and 1 base respectively, with 14 bases between them. The CDR3 extends over 14 amino acids. Germline loops: CDR1 DFQATT, CDR2 SNEGSKA (reference sequence).

Worth noting for this clone: The read comes to an end 3 residues before the CDR3 does, leaving the germline J gene to fill in the end. The chain is built from TRBV5-1 and TRBJ2-3; unclear D gene. Deletions cut 3 bases from V and 4 bases from J, with 6 bases between. The CDR3 spans 12 residues. Germline V lookup: CDR1 SGHRS, CDR2 YFSETQ. CDR3 DNA (partial): TGCGCCAGCAGCTCAGAACCAGATACG. It is translated as CASSSEPDT. Given in full, the CDR3 is CASSSEPDTQYF.

This clone was counted between two and nine times. Sequencing ends 3 residues short of the CDR3 end; the germline J gene provides the rest. The chain recombines TRBV11-1 with TRBJ2-7; 9 bases fit TRBD1. The J segment lost 4 bases and the V segment lost 5 bases, leaving 6 bases of the junction unmatched. The CDR3 extends over 14 amino acids. Germline CDR1 is SGHAT and CDR2 is FQDESV (reference sequence). CDR3 DNA (partial): TGTGCCAGCAGCCAAGGGACAGGGAGGTACGAG. Amino acids: CASSQGTGRYE. The CDR3 reads in full as CASSQGTGRYEQYF.

This clone was seen many times. The read is 3 residues too short to cover the CDR3 end, so that end is filled in from the germline J gene. The chain uses TRBV14 and TRBJ2-7; TRBD2 matches 8 bases. Unmatched junction bases numbered 13, after V lost 4 bases and J lost 5 bases. Per the germline V gene, CDR1 is SGHDN and CDR2 is FVKESK. This CDR3 contains 16 residues. CDR3 amino acids: CASSPTFGAGVDEQYF. Incomplete CDR3 DNA: TGTGCCAGCAGCCCCACATTCGGAGCGGGAGTTGACGAG.

Worth noting for this clone: The read halts 3 residues ahead of the CDR3 end, with the missing end drawn from the germline J gene. This sequence joins TRBV19 and TRBJ1-1, with no clear D. CDR3 length: 16 amino acids. CDR1 and CDR2 from the germline V gene are LNHDA and SQIVND (reference sequence). The CDR3: CASSISPAGGKVVAFF. Partial CDR3 DNA: TGTGCCAGTAGTATATCCCCAGCGGGAGGGAAGGTTGTA.

With regard to this clone: The missing CDR3 end, 3 residues past where the read stops, is filled in from the germline J gene. The chain combines TRBV19 with TRBJ1-5; TRBD1 is a possible D gene (5 bases). V was clipped by 5 bases and J by 2 bases, with 16 bases between them. CDR1 and CDR2 from the germline V gene are LNHDA and SQIVND (reference sequence). The CDR3 is 16 residues long. The CDR3 loop reads CASSWQGLGGNQPQHF. The sequenced part of the CDR3 DNA is TGTGCCAGTAGTTGGCAGGGATTGGGCGGCAATCAGCCC.

A few counts support this clone. The observed sequence ends 3 residues before the CDR3 terminus, with the missing tail filled in from the germline J gene. The chain uses TRBV11-2 and TRBJ2-7, with D perhaps matching TRBD1 (5 bases). Trimming left V 3 bases short and J 6 bases short, with 12 bases between. Germline loops: CDR1 SGHAT, CDR2 FQNNGV. This CDR3 is 13 amino acids long. CDR3 bases read: TGTGCCAGCAGCTTCGAGCAGGGTCGCGAG. Encoded protein: CASSFEQGRE. The CDR3 as a whole reads CASSFEQGREQYF. The complete variable domain, with remaining parts taken from reference TRBV11-2 and TRBJ2-7, reads EAGVAQSPRYKIIEKRQSVAFWCNPISGHATLYWYQQILGQGPKLLIQFQNNGVVDDSQLPKDRFSAERLKGVDSTLKIQPAKLEDSAVYLCASSFEQGREQYFGPGTRLTVT.